Listed below are T cell receptor beta chains from one sample, sequenced in a study of T cell responses to AZD1222 COVID-19 vaccine. This table comes from immunoSEQ multiplex PCR, and its TCRdb copy is limited to in-frame clones, with some not included. The sample includes about 120,000 clones, 70% to 90% seen only once; the top ten take roughly 9%. The sample was peripheral blood, taken on day 0 of AZD1222 vaccination. The receptors come from an adult in good health. Both conserved end residues are part of each CDR3. A D gene is named only where the DNA matches it firmly.

D,J,V,CDR3
TRBD1,TRBJ1-3,TRBV10-1,CASSCSRGPPGNTIYF
TRBD1,TRBJ1-1,TRBV2,CASSEGQYTEAFF
NA,TRBJ1-1,TRBV5-1,CASSGPTGPMNTEAFF
NA,TRBJ2-3,TRBV11-1,CASSQRYRGLPDTQYF
TRBD1,TRBJ1-2,TRBV5-1,CASSLDRGRSYGYTF
NA,TRBJ1-2,TRBV6-1,CASSEGGFKAYGYTF
TRBD2,TRBJ2-1,TRBV28,CASSLFGAGGLNEQFF
NA,TRBJ1-1,TRBV28,CASSLSGRDEAFF
NA,TRBJ1-3,TRBV30,CAWGLGTLNTIYF
NA,TRBJ2-7,TRBV2,CASSQPFSYEQYF
TRBD1,TRBJ1-2,TRBV5-1,CASRHNHGTAQYGYTF
NA,TRBJ2-1,TRBV28,CASSPYNEQFF
TRBD1,TRBJ1-2,TRBV30,CAWSTETDRRGYTF
NA,TRBJ1-2,TRBV5-1,CASSLGGGENYGYTF